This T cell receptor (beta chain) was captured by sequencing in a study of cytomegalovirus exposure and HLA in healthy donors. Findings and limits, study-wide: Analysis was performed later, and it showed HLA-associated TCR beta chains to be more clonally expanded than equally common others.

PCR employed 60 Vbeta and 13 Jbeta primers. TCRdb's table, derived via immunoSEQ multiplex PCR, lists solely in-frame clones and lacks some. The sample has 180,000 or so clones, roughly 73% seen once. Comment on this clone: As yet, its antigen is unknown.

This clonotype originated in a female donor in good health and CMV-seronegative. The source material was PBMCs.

The CDR3 here is CSVHGQGDRGKSINYGYTF. The CDR3 DNA sequence: TGCAGCGTTCATGGTCAAGGGGACAGGGGGAAGTCTATTAACTATGGCTACACCTTC. The rearrangement joins TRBV29-1 to TRBJ1-2; 11 bases match TRBD1. The germline CDR1 and CDR2 sequences are SQVTM and ANQGSEA. This CDR3 comprises 19 residues. V dropped 5 bases and J dropped 1; count of bases not matched to a gene: 18.